This T cell receptor beta chain was sequenced for a study of shared clonotypes between healthy human individuals. General study results and limits: Sampling covered blood only; tissue repertoires likely differ.

In the original workflow: From ImmunoSEQ came sequences covering only the junction and carrying no quality scores, so filtering differed. The assay was immunoSEQ multiplex PCR, and TCRdb's table has in-frame clones only and misses some. Clone size and the V and J calls come from that table; the DNA yielded D and trimming. This table has just under 350,000 clones, 70% to 75% appearing once. For this clone: No antigen is known for it.

Trimming took off 2 bases at V and 4 bases at J, with 6 bases between the two ends. Germline values: CDR1 MGHDK, CDR2 SYGVNS. CDR3 length: 14 residues. This chain links TRBV25-1 with TRBJ1-6; no firm D call. The sequencing input was memory CD4+ T cells sorted from blood. Subset denoted: CD45RA-negative fraction. The receptor comes from a man younger than 45 in good health. CDR3 loop: CASSEIIYNSPLHF. Written as DNA, the CDR3 is TGTGCCAGCAGTGAAATAATATATAATTCACCCCTCCACTTT.